The 10 T cell receptor beta chains below all came from one sample that was sequenced in a study of cytomegalovirus exposure and HLA in healthy donors listed by TCRdb under 2017. The library relied on the immunoSEQ multiplex PCR assay. For the multiplex PCR, a mixture combining 60 forward primers for TCR Vbeta segments and 13 reverse primers for TCR Jbeta segments was used. TCRdb took this table from immuneACCESS and kept in-frame rearrangements with V and J called. Such tables lack part of the clones; where checked against another copy, unresolved V genes explain under half of the gap, and the rest is unexplained. Counted in this sample were approximately 210,000 clones; 82% of them appeared once. About 6.4% of the sample is held by the ten biggest clonotypes. The sample consisted of PBMCs. The receptors shown here come from a man aged 40-50 years in good health and CMV-seropositive.

V usage is TRBV2 and J usage is TRBJ2-7, with D possibly being TRBD2 (6 bases). V shed 8 bases and J shed 2 bases, with 10 bases lying between them. CDR3 length: 12 amino acids. Germline V lookup: CDR1 SNHLY, CDR2 FYNNEI. The CDR3 spells CASAAGAYEQYF. CDR3 DNA: TGTGCCAGCGCAGCGGGTGCCTACGAGCAGTACTTC. Full variable domain (missing parts from reference TRBV2 and TRBJ2-7): EPEVTQTPSHQVTQMGQEVILRCVPISNHLYFYWYRQILGQKVEFLVSFYNNEISEKSEIFDDQFSVERPDGSNFTLKIRSTKLEDSAMYFCASAAGAYEQYFGPGTRLTVT.

The chain employs TRBV5-4 and TRBJ1-1; 7 bases are a match to TRBD1. The germline gives CDR1 SGHNT, CDR2 YYREEE (reference sequence). The CDR3 spans 16 residues. The trim removed 0 bases at V and 5 bases at J, leaving 10 bases unmatched. CDR3 coding DNA: TGTGCCAGCAGCTTGGCCACAGGGGTTGGAGGTACTGAAGCTTTCTTT. Translated, it gives CASSLATGVGGTEAFF. Looking up the rest from reference TRBV5-4 and TRBJ1-1 gives the full variable domain: ETGVTQSPTHLIKTRGQQVTLRCSSQSGHNTVSWYQQALGQGPQFIFQYYREEENGRGNFPPRFSGLQFPNYSSELNVNALELDDSALYLCASSLATGVGGTEAFFGQGTRLTVV.

The V call is TRBV27, the J call TRBJ2-3; 7 nucleotides align to TRBD1. The CDR3 runs to 13 residues. The V segment lost 5 bases and the J segment 4 bases; nucleotides outside the gene matches: 3. Germline V gene sequence: CDR1 MNHEY, CDR2 SMNVEV (reference sequence). The CDR3 coding sequence is TGTGCCAGCAGTGGGGACAGCCCAGATACGCAGTATTTT. It is translated as CASSGDSPDTQYF.

In its sample, this clone was seen once. The V gene is TRBV2, the J gene TRBJ1-1; 8 bases line up with TRBD1. CDR3 length: 13 amino acids. V dropped 6 bases and J dropped 4; count of bases not matched to a gene: 4. The germline V gene has CDR1 SNHLY and CDR2 FYNNEI. Here the CDR3 reads CASRLTGGTEAFF. CDR3 nucleotides: TGTGCCAGCAGACTAACAGGGGGCACTGAAGCTTTCTTT.

This clone was recorded only once. The chain recombines TRBV6-5 with TRBJ1-5, with D possibly being TRBD1 (5 bases). The V end lost 3 bases, the J end lost 4 bases, and 7 bases lay between the germline ends. This CDR3 contains 13 residues. Germline V CDR1 and CDR2: MNHEY, SVGAGI. CDR3 region: CASSYKGNQPQHF. The DNA for the CDR3 is TGTGCCAGCAGTTATAAGGGGAATCAGCCCCAGCATTTT.

J is TRBJ2-7 and V is TRBV7-8, with 10 bases aligning to TRBD2. Germline-derived CDR1 and CDR2 are SGHVS and FQNEAQ. The trim removed 2 bases at V and 1 base at J, leaving 8 bases unmatched. This CDR3 is 17 amino acids long. The CDR3 nucleotides read TGTGCCAGCAGCTTAAATCGGGCTAGCGGGAGTTCCTACGAGCAGTACTTC. It yields the protein CASSLNRASGSSYEQYF.

The rearrangement joins TRBV9 to TRBJ2-1, with a weak D call TRBD2 (6 bases). Per germline, CDR1 SGDLS and CDR2 YYNGEE. The CDR3 is made up of 13 amino acids. With 7 bases removed from V and 0 bases from J, the gap between germline ends came to 8 bases. The CDR3 nucleotides read TGTGCCAGCGGGGGGAGCTCCTACAATGAGCAGTTCTTC. It codes for CASGGSSYNEQFF.

The CDR3 loop reads CASRSGQVGEQFF. CDR3 nucleotides: TGTGCCAGCAGATCGGGACAGGTGGGTGAGCAGTTCTTC. This chain connects TRBV6-1 to TRBJ2-1; 8 bases map to TRBD1. J was trimmed by 9 bases and V by 6 bases; bases with no gene match: 7. The germline V gene has CDR1 MNHNS and CDR2 SASEGT. This CDR3 comprises 13 residues.

The chain combines TRBV7-9 with TRBJ2-5; D is ambiguous. CDR3 length: 12 residues. V dropped 5 bases and J dropped 4 bases, with 8 bases sitting between them. Germline V gives CDR1 SEHNR, CDR2 FQNEAQ (reference sequence). As DNA, the CDR3 is TGTGCCAGCAGCGCCTCCGGAGAGACCCAGTACTTC. Residues: CASSASGETQYF.

The chain couples TRBV13 to TRBJ2-3, with TRBD2 as a possible D gene (5 bases). Germline CDR1 is PRHDT and CDR2 is FYEKMQ (reference sequence). Deletions cut 0 bases from V and 3 bases from J, with 13 bases between. The CDR3 is made up of 16 amino acids. CDR3 sequence reads: CASSLGNLAWTDTQYF. In nucleotides, the CDR3 is TGTGCCAGCAGCTTAGGTAATTTAGCGTGGACAGATACGCAGTATTTT.